This T cell receptor beta chain was sequenced in a study of blood T cell repertoires in COVID-19. The CDR3 loop spans 15 amino acids. V trimming: 4 bases; J trimming: 4 bases; junction bases outside the gene matches: 8. Germline CDR1 and CDR2: SEHNR and FQNEAQ (reference sequence). Original analysis: The assay estimated nucleated cells by amplifying reference gene primers. Clones were read by immunoSEQ multiplex PCR, and TCRdb kept only the in-frame ones, dropping some. From that table come the V and J calls and clone size; the DNA was used to work out D and trimming. The sample lists about 340,000 clones; about 83% were seen once.

The V and J genes are TRBV7-9 and TRBJ2-7; 9 bases match TRBD1. Source material: peripheral blood. The receptor's source is a man aged 25 to 45 with active or convalescent COVID-19. In nucleotides, the CDR3 is TGTGCCAGCAGCTCTGCGGGACAGGGAAGATACGAGCAGTACTTC. Translated: CASSSAGQGRYEQYF.